Below, 22 T cell receptor beta chains from the same sample are listed, as sequenced in a study of cytomegalovirus exposure and HLA in healthy donors. Primers for the PCR totalled 60 Vbeta and 13 Jbeta. TCRdb keeps only in-frame clones here, not all; method: immunoSEQ multiplex PCR. The table has around 88,000 clones, approximately 80% seen once. The sequenced sample consisted of PBMCs. The source of these receptors is a woman between 40 and 55 years old in good health and CMV-seropositive.

The rearrangement links TRBV10-3 to TRBJ2-7; 7 nucleotides align to TRBD2. The V gene's germline CDR1 is ENHRY and CDR2 SYGVKD. The V and J ends lost 0 bases and 9 bases, in that order; junction bases with no gene match: 8. The CDR3 totals 14 residues. CDR3: CAISESLRELWQYF. The CDR3, as DNA: TGTGCCATCAGTGAGTCCCTGCGGGAGCTCTGGCAGTACTTC.

This clone appeared once. The chain joins TRBV5-4 to TRBJ2-7; TRBD2 aligns across 8 bases. Germline assignment: CDR1 SGHNT and CDR2 YYREEE (reference sequence). J gave up 5 bases and V 1 base, and 5 bases lay outside the gene matches. The CDR3 has 14 residues. The CDR3, as DNA: TGTGCCAGCAGCTTGACGGGAGGGCCTAACGAGCAGTACTTC. This sequence encodes CASSLTGGPNEQYF.

V is TRBV5-5 and J is TRBJ2-5; D is perhaps TRBD1 (6 bases). Germline assignment: CDR1 SGHKS and CDR2 YYEKEE (reference sequence). CDR3 length: 14 residues. Trimming took 2 bases from V and 2 from J, leaving 10 bases between them. The CDR3 nucleotides are TGTGCCAGCAGCTTATCAGGGGTGCAAGAGACCCAGTACTTC. This translates into CASSLSGVQETQYF.

Comments on this clone: One end of the junction is discordant with germline, which a read error may explain. The chain has TRBV5-1 and TRBJ2-4; 12 positions agree with TRBD1. Looked up from germline, CDR1 is SGHRS and CDR2 is YFSETQ. The CDR3 consists of 14 residues. The CDR3 reads CASSYGTGGAVVDF. In DNA, the CDR3 is TGCGCCAGCAGCTACGGGACAGGGGGCGCAGTAGTGGACTTC. The variable domain in full, completed from reference TRBV5-1 and TRBJ2-4, reads KAGVTQTPRYLIKTRGQQVTLSCSPISGHRSVSWYQQTPGQGLQFLFEYFSETQRNKGNFPGRFSGRQFSNSRSEMNVSTLELGDSALYLCASSYGTGGAVVDFGAGTRLSVL.

This clone has more than one count but fewer than ten. This chain connects TRBV6-1 to TRBJ2-7; D call uncertain. The CDR3 contains 9 residues. The ends were cut back, 5 bases at V and 7 bases at J, with 3 bases in the middle. Germline V gives CDR1 MNHNS, CDR2 SASEGT. DNA of the CDR3: TGTGCCAGCAGTACAGAGCAGTACTTC. Amino acids: CASSTEQYF.

The chain recombines TRBV6-1 with TRBJ2-1, with 9 nucleotides matching TRBD2. The CDR3 runs 16 residues. From germline, CDR1 is MNHNS and CDR2 SASEGT. Germline trimming cut 2 bases from V and 8 bases from J; bases unmatched to any gene: 10. CDR3 protein: CASSEHGGRAVDEQFF. The CDR3 nucleotides are TGTGCCAGCAGTGAACACGGCGGGAGGGCCGTGGATGAGCAGTTCTTC.

This chain joins TRBV19 and TRBJ2-3, with 10 bases identical to TRBD1. V shed 5 bases, J shed 6 bases, and the junction held 8 bases outside the gene matches. The CDR3 loop spans 15 amino acids. Germline V gene lookup returns CDR1 LNHDA and CDR2 SQIVND (reference sequence). This CDR3 reads CASSVSGTGADTQYF. The CDR3 DNA reads TGTGCCAGTAGTGTCTCCGGGACAGGGGCGGATACGCAGTATTTT.

J is TRBJ2-5 and V is TRBV5-1; D is perhaps TRBD1 (5 bases). The V gene's germline CDR1 is SGHRS and CDR2 YFSETQ. The CDR3 runs to 12 residues. Trimming removed 7 bases from V and 3 bases from J, with 10 bases in between. The CDR3 spells CASSQGEETQYF. In DNA form, the CDR3 reads TGCGCCAGCTCTCAAGGGGAAGAGACCCAGTACTTC.

The J gene is TRBJ2-7, the V gene TRBV5-1; 9 nucleotides line up with TRBD1. J lost 6 bases, V lost 4 bases, and 11 bases had no gene match. Germline V gene sequence: CDR1 SGHRS, CDR2 YFSETQ. This CDR3 is 15 amino acids long. The CDR3 DNA reads TGCGCCAGCAGCCGAGGTGACAGGGGGGGTCGCGAGCAGTACTTC. Protein: CASSRGDRGGREQYF.

The CDR3 is CASSPTSDTQMNTEAFF. For the CDR3, the DNA is TGTGCCAGCAGCCCCACATCGGACACACAAATGAACACTGAAGCTTTCTTT. This chain uses TRBV11-2 with TRBJ1-1; a possible D gene is TRBD1 (5 bases). CDR3 size: 17 residues. Deletions cut 5 bases from V and 0 bases from J, with 19 bases between. The germline V gene has CDR1 SGHAT and CDR2 FQNNGV.

V gene TRBV14 combines with J gene TRBJ2-1; 8 bases are a match to TRBD2. This CDR3 has 15 amino acids. Per the germline V gene, CDR1 is SGHDN and CDR2 is FVKESK. Trimming at V came to 1 base and at J to 7 bases, leaving 6 bases not matched to a gene. CDR3 in amino acids: CASSQVAGGSNEQFF. Written as DNA, the CDR3 is TGTGCCAGCAGCCAAGTGGCGGGAGGCAGTAATGAGCAGTTCTTC.

This rearrangement joins TRBV19 to TRBJ2-1; TRBD2 aligns across 7 bases. The CDR3 totals 18 residues. Per germline, CDR1 LNHDA and CDR2 SQIVND (reference sequence). The J segment lost 2 bases and the V segment lost 4 bases, leaving 14 bases of the junction unmatched. The CDR3 spells CASSKDPVASGTYNEQFF. The CDR3 coding sequence is TGTGCCAGTAGTAAGGACCCTGTCGCTAGCGGCACCTACAATGAGCAGTTCTTC.

This chain uses TRBV30 with TRBJ1-1, with 7 bases that match TRBD1. With V trimmed by 3 bases and J by 5 bases, 9 bases remained unmatched. The CDR3 contains 14 residues. Germline values: CDR1 GTSNPN, CDR2 SVGIG (reference sequence). In DNA, the CDR3 is TGTGCCTGGAGGTACAGGGACAGAGAGACTGAAGCTTTCTTT. The encoded protein is CAWRYRDRETEAFF. Full variable domain (outside the CDR3, taken from reference TRBV30 and TRBJ1-1): SQTIHQWPATLVQPVGSPLSLECTVEGTSNPNLYWYRQAAGRGLQLLFYSVGIGQISSEVPQNLSASRPQDRQFILSSKKLLLSDSGFYLCAWRYRDRETEAFFGQGTRLTVV.

This clone was detected a few times. J is TRBJ2-5 and V is TRBV27; TRBD1 is a possible D gene (5 bases). V was pared by 4 bases and J by 2 bases, with 11 bases between. This CDR3 contains 14 residues. Germline V gene sequence: CDR1 MNHEY, CDR2 SMNVEV (reference sequence). In DNA, the CDR3 is TGTGCCAGCAGTTCCTCGACAGTGCAAGAGACCCAGTACTTC. It encodes CASSSSTVQETQYF.

This rearrangement joins TRBV9 to TRBJ1-2; 12 nucleotides agree with TRBD1. The CDR3 length is 16 residues. V shed 0 bases and J 7 bases; nucleotides not matched to a gene: 7. Germline V gene sequence: CDR1 SGDLS, CDR2 YYNGEE. CDR3 region: CASSVVGTGGVGGYTF. The CDR3 DNA reads as TGTGCCAGCAGCGTAGTCGGGACAGGGGGCGTAGGTGGCTACACCTTC.

For this clone: A junction boundary mismatches the germline segment, possibly from a read error. This chain connects TRBV6-1 to TRBJ2-5, with 9 bases that match TRBD1. The CDR3 length is 14 residues. Germline V CDR1 and CDR2: MNHNS, SASEGT. The CDR3 here is CASISERTGASRNF. The CDR3 region has the DNA TGTGCCAGCATTTCTGAGCGGACAGGGGCATCTCGAAACTTC.

The chain is built from TRBV7-2 and TRBJ2-7; no clear D. This CDR3 is 14 amino acids long. Deletions cut 1 base from V and 3 bases from J, with 10 bases between. CDR1 is SGHTA, CDR2 FQGNSA, per germline. As DNA, the CDR3 is TGTGCCAGCAGCTTAGGAGCGTTCCGCTACGAGCAGTACTTC. It specifies CASSLGAFRYEQYF.

CDR3 region: CASNSGQSNNEQFF. The DNA for the CDR3 is TGTGCCAGTAACTCGGGACAGTCGAACAATGAGCAGTTCTTC. The V and J genes are TRBV19 and TRBJ2-1; 7 nucleotides match TRBD1. J lost 5 bases, V lost 7 bases, and 8 bases had no gene match. The CDR3 extends over 14 amino acids. Germline V lookup: CDR1 LNHDA, CDR2 SQIVND (reference sequence).

A single count supports this clone. The V gene is TRBV19, the J gene TRBJ1-4, with D tentatively TRBD1 (6 bases). Germline V gene sequence: CDR1 LNHDA, CDR2 SQIVND (reference sequence). The CDR3 runs 13 residues. V gave up 10 bases and J gave up 7 bases, with 16 bases separating them. In DNA form, the CDR3 reads TGTGCCACCGGACAGAGGTTAGGTGAAAAACTGTTTTTT. This translates into CATGQRLGEKLFF.

The rearrangement links TRBV6-5 to TRBJ1-1, with 10 bases lining up with TRBD1. The CDR3 is 14 amino acids. Germline values: CDR1 MNHEY, CDR2 SVGAGI. V gave up 6 bases and J gave up 5 bases; unmatched junction bases: 6. The CDR3 here is CASSWDRGGTEAFF. The CDR3 nucleotides read TGTGCCAGCAGCTGGGACAGGGGAGGGACTGAAGCTTTCTTT.

The V gene is TRBV7-9, the J gene TRBJ1-1, with D possibly TRBD1 on 5 matching bases. CDR1 and CDR2 from the germline V gene are SEHNR and FQNEAQ (reference sequence). The CDR3 consists of 18 residues. Trimming shortened V by 0 bases and J by 3 bases, and 20 bases separated the two germline ends. CDR3 nucleotides: TGTGCCAGCAGCTTAGCCCGGTCGATGGGGCGCCCCTACACTGAAGCTTTCTTT. Protein sequence: CASSLARSMGRPYTEAFF.

In DNA, the CDR3 is TGTGCCAGCTCTTATGGGACTAGCGGGATGGAGCAGTACTTC. This encodes CASSYGTSGMEQYF. This chain connects TRBV19 to TRBJ2-7; TRBD2 agrees at 13 bases. The V segment lost 9 bases and the J segment 7 bases; nucleotides outside the gene matches: 9. The CDR3 length is 14 residues. Germline lookup yields CDR1 LNHDA and CDR2 SQIVND (reference sequence).